A single sample gave rise to the 13 T cell receptor beta chains below, sequenced in a study of T cell repertoires in cytomegalovirus infection. One entry per CDR3 protein, called by TCRdb with MiXCR from the reads. The data contain 200,000 to 250,000 distinct CDR3 sequences, 20% to 25% of them singletons. Sequencing used CD8+ T cells from PBMCs. Receptors originate from a human donor in good health (CMV status not recorded). Some clones in this sample may be carry-over from other donors' samples.

The V call is TRBV4-1, the J call TRBJ2-7, with a weak D call TRBD2 (7 bases). CDR3 length: 15 residues. V was shortened by 1 base and J by 2 bases, with 12 bases between the two germline ends. CDR1 and CDR2 (germline): MGHRA, YSYEKL. Here the CDR3 DNA reads TGCGCCAGCAGCCAAGTTCGGGGGGCCGCCTACGAGCAGTACTTC. Translated: CASSQVRGAAYEQYF.

Only a few counts were recorded for this clonotype. The rearrangement uses TRBV19 and TRBJ1-1; tentatively, D is TRBD1 (6 bases). The V gene's germline CDR1 is LNHDA and CDR2 SQIVND (reference sequence). V was pared by 7 bases and J by 1 base, with 16 bases between. CDR3 length: 15 amino acids. The CDR3 bases are TGTGCCAGTAACAGGGAGTTTAGTCGGAACACTGAAGCTTTCTTT. Amino acid sequence: CASNREFSRNTEAFF.

This chain uses TRBV20-1 with TRBJ1-1; 8 positions match TRBD1. V was clipped by 1 base and J by 7 bases; unmatched bases: 8. The length of the CDR3 is 14 residues. CDR1 and CDR2 (germline): DFQATT, SNEGSKA (reference sequence). CDR3 coding DNA: TGCAGTGCTAGAGTGACAGGGGTGCTGCTTGAAGCTTTCTTT. It yields the protein CSARVTGVLLEAFF.

The rearrangement joins TRBV7-9 to TRBJ2-7; TRBD2 might be the D (5 bases). The CDR3 has 13 residues. The germline V gene has CDR1 SEHNR and CDR2 FQNEAQ (reference sequence). Trimming stripped 6 bases from V and 7 bases from J, with 16 bases between. The CDR3 DNA reads TGTGCCAGCAGAGTAACGGGGTTTGAGGAGCAGTACTTC. Translating gives CASRVTGFEEQYF.

CDR3 sequence: CASSGLAGVHYNEQFF. CDR3 DNA: TGTGCCAGCTCGGGACTAGCGGGGGTTCACTACAATGAGCAGTTCTTC. V gene TRBV27 combines with J gene TRBJ2-1; TRBD2 aligns across 14 bases. The CDR3 sequence is 16 residues long. Germline CDR1 reads MNHEY; CDR2 reads SMNVEV (reference sequence). The J segment lost 3 bases and the V segment lost 8 bases, leaving 6 bases of the junction unmatched.

This clonotype came up a few times. The chain employs TRBV7-9 and TRBJ1-4; 8 nucleotides match TRBD1. The V gene end was trimmed by 5 bases and the J gene end by 13 bases; junction bases not matched to a gene: 9. The CDR3 is 13 residues long. In germline, CDR1 is SEHNR, CDR2 FQNEAQ (reference sequence). The DNA for the CDR3 is TGTGCCAGCAGCCCCAGACGGACAGGGCGACTGTTTTTT. It codes for CASSPRRTGRLFF.

This clonotype was counted at least ten times. The genes are TRBV5-5 and TRBJ1-5, with D tentatively TRBD1 (6 bases). The V and J ends lost 0 bases and 6 bases respectively, with 7 bases between them. Germline loops: CDR1 SGHKS, CDR2 YYEKEE (reference sequence). CDR3 length equals 13 residues. The CDR3, as DNA: TGTGCCAGCAGCTTGGAAGGGGGTCAGCCCCAGCATTTT. It is translated as CASSLEGGQPQHF.

This sequence joins TRBV2 and TRBJ1-1, with a tentative D call TRBD1 (5 bases). The CDR3 consists of 15 residues. Looked up from germline, CDR1 is SNHLY and CDR2 is FYNNEI. The V end was cut by 2 bases, the J end by 2 bases, with 12 bases between. The CDR3 DNA sequence: TGTGCCAGCAGTGAAATGTATAGGGGTAACACTGAAGCTTTCTTT. It codes for CASSEMYRGNTEAFF.

The chain is built from TRBV5-4 and TRBJ2-6; perhaps TRBD2 as D (5 bases). This CDR3 region has 15 residues. V shed 2 bases and J shed 0 bases, with 6 bases lying between them. Germline V gives CDR1 SGHNT, CDR2 YYREEE (reference sequence). In DNA, the CDR3 is TGTGCCAGCAGCTTCCGGGGCTCTGGGGCCAACGTCCTGACTTTC. Protein sequence: CASSFRGSGANVLTF.

The chain couples TRBV20-1 to TRBJ2-1; unclear D gene. The V end was cut by 3 bases, the J end by 0 bases, with 12 bases between. In germline, CDR1 is DFQATT, CDR2 SNEGSKA (reference sequence). This CDR3 is 15 amino acids long. CDR3 in DNA: TGCAGTGCTAGTTTGCCCTTAGACTCCTACAATGAGCAGTTCTTC. It specifies CSASLPLDSYNEQFF.

This rearrangement joins TRBV10-3 to TRBJ2-7; possibly TRBD2 for D (6 bases). Between the trimmed V and J ends, which lost 3 bases and 2 bases, there was a span of 11 bases. Looked up from germline, CDR1 is ENHRY and CDR2 is SYGVKD. There are 14 residues in the CDR3. The CDR3, as DNA: TGTGCCATCAGTGAACTAGCAGATACCTACGAGCAGTACTTC. Its protein product is CAISELADTYEQYF.

This clonotype has just a few counts. The V gene is TRBV19, the J gene TRBJ2-6; tentatively, D is TRBD2 (5 bases). Germline CDR1 is LNHDA and CDR2 is SQIVND (reference sequence). V shed 3 bases and J shed 0 bases, with 6 bases lying between them. The CDR3 runs 15 residues. The CDR3 bases are TGTGCCAGTAGTATGGGAGTCTCTGGGGCCAACGTCCTGACTTTC. This sequence encodes CASSMGVSGANVLTF.

The V gene is TRBV4-1, the J gene TRBJ1-1, with 10 bases matching TRBD1. The CDR3 is made up of 15 amino acids. V was pared by 0 bases and J by 6 bases, with 4 bases of the junction left unmatched. Germline CDR1 and CDR2: MGHRA and YSYEKL. The CDR3 loop reads CASSQEDRGYAEAFF. In nucleotides, the CDR3 is TGCGCCAGCAGCCAAGAGGACAGGGGGTACGCTGAAGCTTTCTTT.